This T cell receptor beta chain was sequenced in a study of blood T cell repertoires in COVID-19. For the study at large: T cells, B-cell-depleted T cells, or PBMCs supplied cDNA or gDNA.

The CDR3 spans 18 residues. The V gene's germline CDR1 is SNHLY and CDR2 FYNNEI. V lost 4 bases, J lost 2 bases, and 10 bases stayed unmatched. Produced via immunoSEQ multiplex PCR; TCRdb's table is partial and in-frame only. This sample yields about 270,000 clones, of which roughly 93% are seen a single time; roughly 2.1% belongs to the top ten. The rearrangement links TRBV2 to TRBJ2-1, with TRBD2 matching over 11 bases. What was sequenced was PBMCs or T cells enriched from blood (not recorded which). The TCR sequence derives from a woman between 35 and 50 years old with acute COVID-19. CDR3 sequence: CASSGGTSGSGPYNEQFF. In nucleotides, the CDR3 is TGTGCCAGCAGTGGGGGGACTAGCGGCTCAGGCCCCTACAATGAGCAGTTCTTC.